The T cell receptor (beta chain) described here comes from a study of CD8 T cells in Susac syndrome. Study-wide results and caveats: Susac-specific public clones were found in total CD8+ and CD8+ TEMRA repertoires, numbering some 17 and five, respectively. TEMRA cells and active patients showed peak Susac CD8+ clonal expansion.

In regard to this clonotype: Its antigen remains unidentified.

TCR beta sequences were obtained from blood CD8+ and CD4+ T cells. This CDR3 has 17 residues. With 7 bases clipped from V and 0 bases from J, the junction kept 13 bases outside the gene matches. Random hexamers were used to reverse transcribe an amount of about 0.45 to 1 ug RNA. The authors amplified TCR beta CDR3 across 54 Vbeta and 13 Jbeta using immunoSEQ multiplex PCR. A single record per CDR3 protein comes from TCRdb applying MiXCR to the immunoSEQ multiplex PCR reads. The sample has some 130,000 distinct CDR3 sequences; 95% are singletons. The sequence was obtained from a human donor with Susac syndrome. The chain carries TRBV12-3 or TRBV12-4 and TRBJ1-1; 8 bases line up with TRBD1. The sequenced sample consisted of CD8+ T cells from PBMCs. The CDR3, as DNA: TGTGCCAGCATCCTATCGCCCAGGGGGCGCATGAACACTGAAGCTTTCTTT. It specifies CASILSPRGRMNTEAFF.